This T cell receptor beta chain was obtained from a study of PD-1 blockade in classical Hodgkin lymphoma. CDR1 GTSNPN and CDR2 SVGIG come from the germline V gene (reference sequence). Deletions cut 3 bases from V and 0 bases from J, with 9 bases between. CDR3 length equals 14 residues. Method: immunoSEQ multiplex PCR; TCRdb's copy keeps in-frame clones and lacks some. The sample comprises tens of thousands of clones, 90% of which are singletons, and around 2.9% rests with the top ten. Time point here: cycle 4 day 1 (C4D1), after more than five weeks of nivolumab. All trial patients relapsed after autologous stem cell transplantation.

This sample comprised peripheral blood mononuclear cells (PBMCs), obtained before the fourth cycle of nivolumab. J is TRBJ1-5 and V is TRBV30; possibly TRBD1 for D (6 bases). This receptor was taken from a human donor with classical Hodgkin lymphoma. The DNA for the CDR3 is TGTGCCTGGAGCAGGGGACATAGCAATCAGCCCCAGCATTTT. Translating it yields CAWSRGHSNQPQHF.